This T cell receptor beta chain was sequenced during a study of cytomegalovirus exposure and HLA in healthy donors. With 60 Vbeta and 13 Jbeta primers, the PCR was carried out. The assay was immunoSEQ multiplex PCR, and TCRdb's table has in-frame clones only and misses some. The table shows fewer than 200,000 clones, with roughly four fifths occurring only once. This CDR3 is 16 amino acids long. Trimming removed 2 bases from V and 0 bases from J, with 13 bases in between. Germline assignment: CDR1 SGHRS and CDR2 YFSETQ. The source is a female donor in good health and CMV-seronegative. Source material: PBMCs. V gene TRBV5-1 combines with J gene TRBJ2-3; D not certain. The CDR3 sequence is CASSFGQAPSTDTQYF. In DNA, the CDR3 is TGCGCCAGCAGCTTTGGGCAGGCCCCTAGCACAGATACGCAGTATTTT.